These 3 T cell receptor beta chains were sequenced from one sample in a study of radiation and T cells in renal cell carcinoma. Produced via immunoSEQ multiplex PCR; TCRdb's table is partial and in-frame only. This table holds about 14,000 clones, more than 55% found once. Treatment here: treatment-naive control, cytoreductive nephrectomy. This specimen consisted of tumor tissue, obtained from a patient whose treatment was nephrectomy without radiotherapy. These receptors were collected from a man in his fifties with renal cell carcinoma.

The chain carries TRBV4-2 and TRBJ2-2, with 11 bases identical to TRBD2. Germline CDR1 LGHNA, CDR2 YNFKEQ. V shed 0 bases, J shed 4 bases, and the junction held 1 base outside the gene matches. This CDR3 has 16 residues. CDR3 in DNA: TGTGCCAGCAGCCAAGAGCTAGCGGGAGGCACCGGGGAGCTGTTTTTT. This gives the protein CASSQELAGGTGELFF.

The chain carries TRBV9 and TRBJ2-5; 10 bases line up with TRBD2. Germline values: CDR1 SGDLS, CDR2 YYNGEE. The ends lost 4 bases at V and 2 bases at J; junction bases unmatched: 17. This CDR3 spans 19 amino acids. Written as DNA, the CDR3 is TGTGCCAGCAGCCGCATCCCGGGACTAGCGCACCAAGCACAAGAGACCCAGTACTTC. This translates into CASSRIPGLAHQAQETQYF.

V gene TRBV2 combines with J gene TRBJ2-2; 8 bases line up with TRBD2. The germline V gene has CDR1 SNHLY and CDR2 FYNNEI. Trimming at V came to 4 bases and at J to 3 bases, leaving 4 bases not matched to a gene. The CDR3 runs to 15 residues. The CDR3 here is CASSAMRGDTGELFF. The CDR3 DNA reads TGTGCCAGCAGTGCGATGCGGGGGGACACCGGGGAGCTGTTTTTT.